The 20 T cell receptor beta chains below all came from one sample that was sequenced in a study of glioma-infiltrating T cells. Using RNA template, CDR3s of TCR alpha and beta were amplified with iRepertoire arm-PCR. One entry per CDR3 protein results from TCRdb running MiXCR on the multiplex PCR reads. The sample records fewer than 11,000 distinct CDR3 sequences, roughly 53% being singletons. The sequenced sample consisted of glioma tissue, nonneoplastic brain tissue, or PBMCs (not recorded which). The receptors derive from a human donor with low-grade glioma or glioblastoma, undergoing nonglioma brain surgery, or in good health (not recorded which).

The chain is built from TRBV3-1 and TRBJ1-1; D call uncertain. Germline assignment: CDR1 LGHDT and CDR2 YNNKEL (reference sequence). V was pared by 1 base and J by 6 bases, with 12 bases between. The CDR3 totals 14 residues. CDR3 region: CASSQAWSDAEAFF. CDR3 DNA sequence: TGTGCCAGCAGCCAAGCCTGGAGTGACGCTGAAGCTTTCTTT.

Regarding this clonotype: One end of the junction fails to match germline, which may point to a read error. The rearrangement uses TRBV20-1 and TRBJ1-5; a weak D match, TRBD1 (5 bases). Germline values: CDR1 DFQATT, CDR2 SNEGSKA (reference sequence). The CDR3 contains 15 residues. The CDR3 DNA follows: TGCAGTGCTGGGGCGACAGAAGACGTTAATCAGCCCAAGCATTTT. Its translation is CSAGATEDVNQPKHF.

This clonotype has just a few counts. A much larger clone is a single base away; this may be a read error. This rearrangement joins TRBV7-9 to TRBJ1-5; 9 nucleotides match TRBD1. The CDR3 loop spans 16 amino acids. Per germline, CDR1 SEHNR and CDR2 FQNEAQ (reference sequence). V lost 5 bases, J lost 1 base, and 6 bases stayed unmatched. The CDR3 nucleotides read TGTGCCAGCAGCCCGGGACAGGGATCGAGCAATCAGCCCCAGCATTTT. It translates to CASSPGQGSSNQPQHF. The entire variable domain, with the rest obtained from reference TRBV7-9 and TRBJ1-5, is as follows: DTGVSQNPRHKITKRGQNVTFRCDPISEHNRLYWYRQTLGQGPEFLTYFQNEAQLEKSRLLSDRFSAERPKGSFSTLEIQRTEQGDSAMYLCASSPGQGSSNQPQHFGDGTRLSIL.

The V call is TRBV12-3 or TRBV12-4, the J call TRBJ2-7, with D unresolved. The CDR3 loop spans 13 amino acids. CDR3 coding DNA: TGTGGCAGTGTGGCAGGTAATTCCTACGAGCAGTACTTC. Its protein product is CGSVAGNSYEQYF.

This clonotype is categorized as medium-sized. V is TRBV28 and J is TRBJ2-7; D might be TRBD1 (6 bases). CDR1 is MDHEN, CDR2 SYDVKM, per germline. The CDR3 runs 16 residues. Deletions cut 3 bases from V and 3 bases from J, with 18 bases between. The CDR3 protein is CASSFRYPGANYEQYF. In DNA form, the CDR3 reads TGTGCCAGCAGTTTCCGATACCCAGGGGCCAACTACGAGCAGTACTTC.

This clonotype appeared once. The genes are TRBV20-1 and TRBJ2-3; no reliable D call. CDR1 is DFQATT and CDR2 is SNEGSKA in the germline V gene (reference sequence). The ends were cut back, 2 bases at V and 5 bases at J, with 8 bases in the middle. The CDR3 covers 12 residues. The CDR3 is CSARPCEDTQYF. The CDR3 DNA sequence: TGCAGTGCTAGACCTTGCGAAGATACGCAGTATTTT.

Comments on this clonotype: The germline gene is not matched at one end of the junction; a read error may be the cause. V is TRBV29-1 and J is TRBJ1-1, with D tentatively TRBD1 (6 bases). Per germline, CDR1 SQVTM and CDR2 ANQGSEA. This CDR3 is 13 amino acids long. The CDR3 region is CRADRDTNTEDFF. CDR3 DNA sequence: TGCAGAGCTGACCGGGACACCAACACTGAAGATTTCTTT.

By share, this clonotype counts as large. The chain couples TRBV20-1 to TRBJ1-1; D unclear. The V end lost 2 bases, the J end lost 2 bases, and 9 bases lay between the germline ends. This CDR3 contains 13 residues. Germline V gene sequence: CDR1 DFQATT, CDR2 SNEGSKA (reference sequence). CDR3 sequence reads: CSARMEGNTEAFF. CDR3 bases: TGCAGTGCTAGAATGGAGGGAAACACTGAAGCTTTCTTT.

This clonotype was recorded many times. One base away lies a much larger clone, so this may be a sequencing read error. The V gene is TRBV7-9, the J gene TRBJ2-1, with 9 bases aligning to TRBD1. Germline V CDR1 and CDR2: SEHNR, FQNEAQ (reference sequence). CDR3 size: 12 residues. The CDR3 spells CARSWGQGFVFF. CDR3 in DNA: TGTGCCCGCAGTTGGGGACAGGGATTTGTATTCTTC. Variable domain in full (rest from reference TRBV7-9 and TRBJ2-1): DTGVSQNPRHKITKRGQNVTFRCDPISEHNRLYWYRQTLGQGPEFLTYFQNEAQLEKSRLLSDRFSAERPKGSFSTLEIQRTEQGDSAMYLCARSWGQGFVFFGPGTRLTVL.

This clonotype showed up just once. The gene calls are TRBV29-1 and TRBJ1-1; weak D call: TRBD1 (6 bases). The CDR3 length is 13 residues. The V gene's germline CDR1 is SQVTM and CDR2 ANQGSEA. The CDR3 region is CIAYRDTNTEAFF. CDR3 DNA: TGCATCGCTTACCGGGACACCAACACTGAAGCTTTCTTT.

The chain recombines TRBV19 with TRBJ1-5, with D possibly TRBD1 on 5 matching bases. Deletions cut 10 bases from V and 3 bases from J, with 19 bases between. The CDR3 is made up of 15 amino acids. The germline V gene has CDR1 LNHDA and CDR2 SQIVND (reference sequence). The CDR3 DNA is TGTGCCACAGAGGGAACAGGTGTCTTCAATCAGCCCCAGCATTTT. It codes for CATEGTGVFNQPQHF.

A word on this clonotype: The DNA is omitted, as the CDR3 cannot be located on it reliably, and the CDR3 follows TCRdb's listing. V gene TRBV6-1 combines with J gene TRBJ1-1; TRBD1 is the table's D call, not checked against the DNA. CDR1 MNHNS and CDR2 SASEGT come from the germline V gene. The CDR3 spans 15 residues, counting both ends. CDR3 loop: CACSARKGQYTEAFF.

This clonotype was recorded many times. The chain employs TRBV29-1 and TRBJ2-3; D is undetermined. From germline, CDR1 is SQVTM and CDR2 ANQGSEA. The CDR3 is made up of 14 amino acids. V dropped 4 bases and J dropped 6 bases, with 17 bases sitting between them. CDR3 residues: CSVVRTTTRDTQYF. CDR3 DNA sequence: TGCAGCGTTGTCCGAACGACGACCAGGGATACGCAGTATTTT.

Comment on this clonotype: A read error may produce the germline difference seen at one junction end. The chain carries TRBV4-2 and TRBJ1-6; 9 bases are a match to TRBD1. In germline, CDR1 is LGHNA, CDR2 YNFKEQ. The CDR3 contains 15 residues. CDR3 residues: CASSEVDRGDSTLHF. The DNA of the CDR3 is TGTGCCAGCAGCGAAGTTGACAGGGGGGATTCAACCCTCCACTTT.

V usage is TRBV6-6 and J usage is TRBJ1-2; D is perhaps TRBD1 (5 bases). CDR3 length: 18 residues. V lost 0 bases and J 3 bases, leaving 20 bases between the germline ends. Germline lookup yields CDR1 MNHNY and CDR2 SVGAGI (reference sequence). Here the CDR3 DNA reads TGTGCCAGCAGTTACTCCGGGACGGGCACCCCAAAGGACTATGGCTACACCTTC. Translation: CASSYSGTGTPKDYGYTF.

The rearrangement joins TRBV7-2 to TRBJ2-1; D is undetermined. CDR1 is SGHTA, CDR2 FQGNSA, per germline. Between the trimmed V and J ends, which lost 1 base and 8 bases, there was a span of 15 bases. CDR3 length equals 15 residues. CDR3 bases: TGTGCCAGCAGCTTAGAACCGCTAAGCTCCTATGAGCAGTTCTTC. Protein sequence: CASSLEPLSSYEQFF.

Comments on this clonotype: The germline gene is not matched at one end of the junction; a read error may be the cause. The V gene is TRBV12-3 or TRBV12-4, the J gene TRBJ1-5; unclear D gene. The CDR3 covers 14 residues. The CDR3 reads CASSSQKGAQPQHF. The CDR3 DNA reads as TGTGCCAGCAGTTCTCAAAAGGGTGCTCAGCCCCAGCATTTC.

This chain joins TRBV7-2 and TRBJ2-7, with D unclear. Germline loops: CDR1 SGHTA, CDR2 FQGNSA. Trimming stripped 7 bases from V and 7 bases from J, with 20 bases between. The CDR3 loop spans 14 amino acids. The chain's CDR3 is CASISLGGWGEQYF. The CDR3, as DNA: TGTGCCAGCATCTCCCTCGGCGGCTGGGGAGAGCAGTACTTC.

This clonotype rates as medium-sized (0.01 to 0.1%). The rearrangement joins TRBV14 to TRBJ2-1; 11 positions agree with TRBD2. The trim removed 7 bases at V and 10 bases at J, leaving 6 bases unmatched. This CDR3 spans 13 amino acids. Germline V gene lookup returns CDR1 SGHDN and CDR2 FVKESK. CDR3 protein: CASNVAGGPEQFF. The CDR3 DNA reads TGTGCCAGCAACGTAGCGGGAGGGCCCGAGCAGTTCTTC.

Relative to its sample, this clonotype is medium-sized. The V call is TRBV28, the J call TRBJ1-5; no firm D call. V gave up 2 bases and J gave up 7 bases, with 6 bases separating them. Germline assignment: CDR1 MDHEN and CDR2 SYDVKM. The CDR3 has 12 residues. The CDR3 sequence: CASSLPGQPQHF. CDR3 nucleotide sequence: TGTGCCAGCAGTTTACCAGGACAGCCCCAGCATTTT.